This TCR beta chain was captured in a study of T-cell reconstitution after alpha-beta-depleted transplantation in children. Overall study results and limits: Some patients' high day-60 TCRbeta diversity was traced to surviving recipient T cells and thymic progenitors. There were reportedly several hundred expanded graft clones from which alpha-beta T cells came about two months after transplant. From newly produced T cells came most of the T-cell counts and diversity one year after transplant.

Library preparation (for TCRbeta) was performed with unique molecular identifiers. TCRdb independently ran MiXCR on the PCR reads; one entry per CDR3 protein. The table records about 170,000 distinct CDR3 sequences, over 8.5% of them present only once. The CDR3 has 15 residues. V lost 0 bases and J 3 bases, leaving 11 bases between the germline ends. The germline V gene has CDR1 SGHDN and CDR2 FVKESK. This clonotype was observed at least ten times. Antigen: not known. The source material was PBMCs, sampled before TCRalphabeta/CD19-depleted stem cell transplant. The TCR sequence derives from a boy aged 2 to 9 with acute myeloid leukemia, due to receive a stem cell transplant. The V and J genes are TRBV14 and TRBJ1-2; TRBD1 might be the D (5 bases). The CDR3: CASSQEHGAYYGYTF. CDR3 nucleotide sequence: TGTGCCAGCAGCCAAGAGCATGGGGCCTACTATGGCTACACCTTC.